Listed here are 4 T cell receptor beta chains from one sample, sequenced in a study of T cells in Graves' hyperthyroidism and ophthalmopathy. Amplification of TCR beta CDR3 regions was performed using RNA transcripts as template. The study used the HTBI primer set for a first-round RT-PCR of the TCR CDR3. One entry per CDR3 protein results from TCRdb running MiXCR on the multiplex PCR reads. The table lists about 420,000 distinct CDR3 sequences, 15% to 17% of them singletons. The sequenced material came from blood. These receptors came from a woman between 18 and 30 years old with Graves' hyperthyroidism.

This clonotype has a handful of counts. CDR3 sequence reads: CASSPDRVFQNIQYF. As DNA, the CDR3 is TGTGCCAGCAGCCCGGACAGGGTTTTCCAAAACATTCAGTACTTC. This chain uses TRBV7-2 with TRBJ2-4; 8 bases map to TRBD1. Germline-derived CDR1 and CDR2 are SGHTA and FQGNSA. V shed 5 bases, J shed 5 bases, and the junction held 8 bases outside the gene matches. The CDR3 sequence is 15 residues long.

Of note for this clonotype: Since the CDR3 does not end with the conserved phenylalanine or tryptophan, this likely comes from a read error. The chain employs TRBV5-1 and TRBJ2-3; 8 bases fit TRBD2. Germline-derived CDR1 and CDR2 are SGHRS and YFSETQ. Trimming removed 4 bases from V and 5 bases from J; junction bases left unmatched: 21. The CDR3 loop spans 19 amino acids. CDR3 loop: CASSLFQPQRGRGGDTQYS. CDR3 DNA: TGCGCCAGCAGCCTTTTCCAGCCCCAGCGGGGCCGGGGGGGAGATACGCAGTATTCT.

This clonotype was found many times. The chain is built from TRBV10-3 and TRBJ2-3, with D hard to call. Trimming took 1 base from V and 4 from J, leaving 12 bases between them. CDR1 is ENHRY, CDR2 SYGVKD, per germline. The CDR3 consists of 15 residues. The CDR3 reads CAISELALAPDTQYF. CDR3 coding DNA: TGTGCCATCAGTGAGTTGGCGCTCGCCCCAGATACGCAGTATTTT.

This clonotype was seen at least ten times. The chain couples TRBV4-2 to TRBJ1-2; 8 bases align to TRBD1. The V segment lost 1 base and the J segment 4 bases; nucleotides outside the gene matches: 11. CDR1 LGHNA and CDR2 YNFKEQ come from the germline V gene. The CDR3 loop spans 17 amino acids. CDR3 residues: CASSQVGQAPQIYGYTF. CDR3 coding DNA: TGTGCCAGCAGCCAAGTGGGACAGGCACCTCAAATCTATGGCTACACCTTC.